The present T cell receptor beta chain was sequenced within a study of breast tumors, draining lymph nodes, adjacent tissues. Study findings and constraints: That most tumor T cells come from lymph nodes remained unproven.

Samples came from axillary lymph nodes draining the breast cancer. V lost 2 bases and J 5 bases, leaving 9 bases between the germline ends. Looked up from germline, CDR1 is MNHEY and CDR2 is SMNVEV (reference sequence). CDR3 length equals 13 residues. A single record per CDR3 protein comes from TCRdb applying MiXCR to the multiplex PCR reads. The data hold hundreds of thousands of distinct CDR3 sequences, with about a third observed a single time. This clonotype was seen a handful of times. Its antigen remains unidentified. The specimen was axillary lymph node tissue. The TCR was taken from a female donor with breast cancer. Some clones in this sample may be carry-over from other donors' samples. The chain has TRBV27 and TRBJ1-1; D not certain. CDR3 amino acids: CASSLRLVTEAFF. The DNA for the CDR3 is TGTGCCAGCAGTTTACGGCTCGTAACTGAAGCTTTCTTT.